The 12 T cell receptor beta chains given below trace back to one sample, sequenced in a study of CD8+CD57+ T cells in acquired aplastic anemia. Profiling that covered TCR beta VDJ and CDR3 relied on genomic DNA as its template. TCRdb passed the reads through MiXCR, listing each CDR3 protein once. The sample lists approximately 380,000 distinct CDR3 sequences, 60% to 80% occurring once. The sequencing input was sorted CD4+, CD8+, or CD8+CD57+ T cells (not recorded which) from PBMCs. All receptors derive from a human donor in good health, serving as a control.

J is TRBJ1-6 and V is TRBV29-1; maybe TRBD1 (5 bases). The V end lost 1 base, the J end lost 7 bases, and 8 bases lay between the germline ends. Germline assignment: CDR1 SQVTM and CDR2 ANQGSEA. The CDR3 runs to 13 residues. CDR3 DNA: TGCAGCGTTGAAGGCAGGGCAAATTCACCCCTCCACTTT. It is translated as CSVEGRANSPLHF.

Regarding this clonotype: One end of the junction is discordant with germline, which a read error may explain. In DNA form, the CDR3 reads TGTGCCAGCGGTGAGTACAGGGCTCATAGCACAGATACGCAGTATTTT. As protein: CASGEYRAHSTDTQYF. The chain employs TRBV6-1 and TRBJ2-3, with a weak D call TRBD1 (6 bases). This CDR3 has 16 residues. CDR1 is MNHNS, CDR2 SASEGT, per germline.

J is TRBJ2-7 and V is TRBV20-1, with D perhaps TRBD2 (5 bases). The CDR3 has 17 amino acids. Looked up from germline, CDR1 is DFQATT and CDR2 is SNEGSKA (reference sequence). V lost 4 bases and J lost 1, with 23 bases in between. CDR3 nucleotides: TGCAGTGCTAACCCCCTTGATCGACCCCGGGGTTCCTACGAGCAGTACTTC. Protein: CSANPLDRPRGSYEQYF.

With regard to this clonotype: Germline and junction disagree at one end, which may indicate a read error. The V and J genes are TRBV7-2 and TRBJ2-7; tentative D call: TRBD2 (6 bases). The CDR3 runs to 13 residues. Germline CDR1 SGHTA, CDR2 FQGNSA. The CDR3 region is CASGGTDTYEQYF. CDR3 DNA sequence: TGCGCCAGCGGAGGGACTGACACCTACGAGCAGTACTTC.

The table lists this clonotype with many counts. The chain carries TRBV20-1 and TRBJ2-1; D gene unclear. The CDR3 spans 11 residues. Per germline, CDR1 DFQATT and CDR2 SNEGSKA (reference sequence). The germline V and J ends were trimmed by 2 bases and 5 bases, with 4 bases remaining between them. This chain's CDR3 is CSARTDNEQFF. The CDR3 nucleotides read TGCAGTGCTAGAACGGACAATGAGCAGTTCTTC.

As concerns this clonotype: One end of the junction fails to match germline, which may point to a read error. This sequence joins TRBV5-1 and TRBJ2-5, with D perhaps being TRBD1 or TRBD2 (5 bases each). CDR3 length: 15 residues. The germline CDR1 and CDR2 sequences are SGHRS and YFSETQ. DNA of the CDR3: TGTGCCAGCAGAGTCGACTCTACGACGGGGCAGGCCCAGTACTTC. Translating it yields CASRVDSTTGQAQYF. Complete variable domain (other parts from reference TRBV5-1 and TRBJ2-5): KAGVTQTPRYLIKTRGQQVTLSCSPISGHRSVSWYQQTPGQGLQFLFEYFSETQRNKGNFPGRFSGRQFSNSRSEMNVSTLELGDSALYLCASRVDSTTGQAQYFGPGTRLLVL.

This chain links TRBV12-3 or TRBV12-4 with TRBJ2-3; TRBD1 aligns across 9 bases. The CDR3 loop spans 16 amino acids. V lost 6 bases, J lost 5 bases, and 12 bases stayed unmatched. The CDR3 sequence is CASSSPGQGHLDTQYF. In DNA, the CDR3 is TGTGCCAGCAGCTCGCCGGGACAGGGTCACCTAGATACGCAGTATTTT.

The chain uses TRBV7-4 and TRBJ1-6; D is unresolved. Deletions cut 8 bases from V and 8 bases from J, with 19 bases between. CDR3 length: 15 residues. Germline V gene lookup returns CDR1 SGHVT and CDR2 SQSDAQ. Here the CDR3 reads CASGLHATDYSPLHF. In DNA, the CDR3 is TGTGCCAGCGGTCTCCACGCTACGGATTATTCACCCCTCCACTTT.

The chain couples TRBV7-8 to TRBJ1-6, with a weak D call TRBD1 (5 bases). The CDR3 has 17 amino acids. Per germline, CDR1 SGHVS and CDR2 FQNEAQ. Trimming took off 5 bases at V and 8 bases at J, with 22 bases between the two ends. CDR3 sequence reads: CASSPIWTKSGYSPLHF. The DNA for the CDR3 is TGTGCCAGCAGCCCAATTTGGACAAAGTCCGGTTATTCACCCCTCCACTTT.

The V call is TRBV7-6, the J call TRBJ2-3, with 10 bases lining up with TRBD2. The length of the CDR3 is 15 residues. The V segment lost 5 bases and the J segment 3 bases; nucleotides outside the gene matches: 5. In germline, CDR1 is SGHVS, CDR2 FNYEAQ. CDR3 amino acids: CASSRTSGTTDTQYF. DNA for the CDR3: TGTGCCAGCAGCCGGACTAGCGGTACGACAGATACGCAGTATTTT.

As to this clonotype: The junction departs from the called germline gene at one end, perhaps through a read error. The V and J genes are TRBV2 and TRBJ1-6, with D unresolved. This CDR3 is built from 15 residues. Germline CDR1 reads SNHLY; CDR2 reads FYNNEI. For the CDR3, the DNA is TGTGCCAGCAGCCTGAAAGACTGGCGAAATTCGGCCCTGCTCTTT. Its protein is CASSLKDWRNSALLF.

The chain joins TRBV10-3 to TRBJ1-6; D gene ambiguous. Germline values: CDR1 ENHRY, CDR2 SYGVKD. With 4 bases removed from V and 8 bases from J, the gap between germline ends came to 12 bases. This CDR3 contains 14 residues. The DNA of the CDR3 is TGTGCCATCAGTGCCAGCTATGATGATTCACCCCTCCACTTT. It encodes CAISASYDDSPLHF.